One and the same sample provided the 32 T cell receptor beta chains below, sequenced in a study of vaccination effects on CD4 cells after COVID-19. Profiling relied on immunoSEQ multiplex PCR, and the TCRdb table lists in-frame clones only, not all of them. Of tens of thousands of clones in the sample, over 75% were seen once. Ahead of sequencing, the ViraFEST assay grew antigen-specific CD4+ T cells using viral peptide pools. Subsequent to a culture period of about nine days, CD4+ T cells were isolated. The participants, recipients of two vaccine doses, got either BNT162b2 or mRNA-1273. These receptors lack a known antigen. Sequenced material: CD4+ T cells from PBMCs cultured with SARS-CoV-2 spike peptides, taken after COVID-19 vaccination. Source of these receptors: a human donor who received a COVID-19 vaccine. Some clones in this sample may be carry-over from other donors' samples.

This clone has just one count. The chain uses TRBV24-1 and TRBJ1-4; tentative D call: TRBD1 (6 bases). Germline V gives CDR1 KGHDR, CDR2 SFDVKD. This CDR3 spans 15 amino acids. Trimming cost V 4 bases and J 1 base, with 9 bases left between them. CDR3 in amino acids: CATSDPTGTNEKLFF. In DNA, the CDR3 is TGTGCCACCAGTGACCCGACAGGAACTAATGAAAAACTGTTTTTT.

This clone was seen a few times. V is TRBV5-4 and J is TRBJ2-3; tentative D call: TRBD1 (6 bases). The CDR3 runs 15 residues. Deletions cut 3 bases from V and 3 bases from J, with 14 bases between. Germline CDR1 SGHNT, CDR2 YYREEE (reference sequence). The CDR3 spells CASSSKRTGTDTQYF. The CDR3 coding sequence is TGTGCCAGCAGCTCTAAGAGAACAGGGACAGATACGCAGTATTTT.

The chain joins TRBV7-3 to TRBJ2-1; D unclear. V was trimmed by 2 bases and J by 0 bases, leaving 11 bases between them. The CDR3 is made up of 16 amino acids. Germline CDR1 reads SGHTA; CDR2 reads FQGTGA. The CDR3, as DNA: TGTGCCAGCAGCTTAGTGGTAGCTAGCTCCTACAATGAGCAGTTCTTC. Protein: CASSLVVASSYNEQFF. Combining the CDR3 with reference TRBV7-3 and TRBJ2-1 gives the whole variable domain GAGVSQTPSNKVTEKGKYVELRCDPISGHTALYWYRQSLGQGPEFLIYFQGTGAADDSGLPNDRFFAVRPEGSVSTLKIQRTERGDSAVYLCASSLVVASSYNEQFFGPGTRLTVL.

The chain employs TRBV4-1 and TRBJ2-3; no firm D call. From germline, CDR1 is MGHRA and CDR2 YSYEKL. This CDR3 contains 12 residues. Trimming removed 1 base from V and 6 bases from J, with 5 bases in between. The CDR3: CASSQGADTQYF. The CDR3 nucleotides are TGCGCCAGCAGCCAAGGGGCCGATACGCAGTATTTT.

This chain connects TRBV9 to TRBJ1-1; tentative D call: TRBD1 (5 bases). The CDR3 runs to 16 residues. Per the germline V gene, CDR1 is SGDLS and CDR2 is YYNGEE. Trimming cost V 2 bases and J 3 bases, with 17 bases left between them. CDR3 residues: CASSVSSGQGDTEAFF. As DNA, the CDR3 is TGTGCCAGCAGCGTGTCCTCTGGACAAGGGGACACTGAAGCTTTCTTT.

The CDR3 spells CASTGQLNQPQHF. The CDR3 bases are TGTGCCAGTACGGGGCAGCTTAATCAGCCCCAGCATTTT. V gene TRBV19 combines with J gene TRBJ1-5; a possible D gene is TRBD1 (5 bases). This CDR3 contains 13 residues. CDR1 and CDR2 (germline): LNHDA, SQIVND (reference sequence). Between the trimmed V and J ends, which lost 7 bases and 4 bases, there was a span of 11 bases.

The chain is built from TRBV7-2 and TRBJ2-1; 9 positions agree with TRBD1. This CDR3 region has 15 residues. CDR1 and CDR2 from the germline V gene are SGHTA and FQGNSA. V shed 1 base, J shed 6 bases, and the junction held 4 bases outside the gene matches. CDR3 in DNA: TGTGCCAGCAGCTTAGTGGGACAGGGCATCAATGAGCAGTTCTTC. It specifies CASSLVGQGINEQFF.

The V and J genes are TRBV7-2 and TRBJ2-3; a possible D gene is TRBD1 (5 bases). The germline V gene encodes CDR1 SGHTA and CDR2 FQGNSA. Trimming removed 1 base at V and 2 bases at J, with 10 bases between. CDR3 size: 15 residues. This CDR3 is CASSLVQGYTDTQYF. The CDR3 coding sequence is TGTGCCAGCAGCTTAGTTCAGGGTTACACAGATACGCAGTATTTT.

The chain has TRBV30 and TRBJ2-1, with no clear D. This CDR3 spans 12 amino acids. The V and J ends lost 1 base and 3 bases respectively, with 4 bases between them. In germline, CDR1 is GTSNPN, CDR2 SVGIG (reference sequence). Here the CDR3 DNA reads TGTGCCTGGAGTGAGATCTACAATGAGCAGTTCTTC. Translation: CAWSEIYNEQFF.

This clone was detected only a few times. This chain joins TRBV18 and TRBJ1-2, with TRBD1 as a possible D gene (6 bases). This CDR3 has 15 residues. Germline V gives CDR1 KGHSH, CDR2 LQKENI. Between the trimmed V and J ends, which lost 3 bases and 4 bases, there was a span of 15 bases. In DNA form, the CDR3 reads TGTGCCAGCTCACCCTGGACAGAATTCTCCTATGGCTACACCTTC. Translating it yields CASSPWTEFSYGYTF. The full variable domain, rest sourced from reference TRBV18 and TRBJ1-2, is NAGVMQNPRHLVRRRGQEARLRCSPMKGHSHVYWYRQLPEEGLKFMVYLQKENIIDESGMPKERFSAEFPKEGPSILRIQQVVRGDSAAYFCASSPWTEFSYGYTFGSGTRLTVV.

The sample holds a few counts of this clone. The gene calls are TRBV21-1 and TRBJ2-7; the D call in the table, TRBD1, was not verified against the DNA. TRBV21-1 is termed a pseudogene. The CDR3 runs 17 residues. CDR3 region: CASRSTGLGQGFHEQYV. The CDR3 coding sequence is TGTGCCAGCCGTTCCACGGGATTGGGACAGGGTTTCCACGAGCAGTACGTC.

The V call is TRBV4-1, the J call TRBJ1-1; maybe TRBD1 (6 bases). The CDR3 is 13 residues long. V dropped 0 bases and J dropped 4 bases, with 6 bases sitting between them. CDR1 MGHRA and CDR2 YSYEKL come from the germline V gene. CDR3 sequence (DNA): TGCGCCAGCAGCCAAGACAGGGGCACTGAAGCTTTCTTT. Its protein is CASSQDRGTEAFF.

The chain carries TRBV3-1 (or the pseudogene TRBV3-2) and TRBJ2-1, with 7 bases that match TRBD1. The CDR3 has 11 amino acids. The germline V gene has CDR1 LGHDT and CDR2 YNNKEL (reference sequence). The V segment lost 1 base and the J segment 14 bases; nucleotides outside the gene matches: 2. CDR3 nucleotide sequence: TGTGCCAGCAGCCAAGGACAGGGAGAGTTCTTC. Its translation: CASSQGQGEFF.

The V gene is TRBV7-3, the J gene TRBJ2-2; possible D gene TRBD2, 6 bases. Trimming took off 1 base at V and 0 bases at J, with 9 bases between the two ends. This CDR3 contains 16 residues. Germline loops: CDR1 SGHTA, CDR2 FQGTGA. CDR3 residues: CASSLMAGTNTGELFF. In nucleotides, the CDR3 is TGTGCCAGCAGCTTAATGGCGGGGACGAACACCGGGGAGCTGTTTTTT.

The rearrangement links TRBV7-2 to TRBJ1-5; 12 bases line up with TRBD1. The CDR3 totals 16 residues. J was trimmed by 4 bases and V by 5 bases; bases with no gene match: 6. CDR1 SGHTA and CDR2 FQGNSA come from the germline V gene. CDR3 coding DNA: TGTGCCAGCAGCCCCGGGACAGGGGGCTCTAATCAGCCCCAGCATTTT. Its translation: CASSPGTGGSNQPQHF. The whole variable domain, filled in from reference TRBV7-2 and TRBJ1-5, reads GAGVSQSPSNKVTEKGKDVELRCDPISGHTALYWYRQSLGQGLEFLIYFQGNSAPDKSGLPSDRFSAERTGGSVSTLTIQRTQQEDSAVYLCASSPGTGGSNQPQHFGDGTRLSIL.

This clone was picked up a small number of times. The chain combines TRBV6-1 with TRBJ2-7; D gene uncertain. V was pared by 2 bases and J by 3 bases, with 14 bases between. The CDR3 covers 15 residues. Germline lookup yields CDR1 MNHNS and CDR2 SASEGT. CDR3: CASSEKWASHYEQYV. The DNA of the CDR3 is TGTGCCAGCAGTGAAAAGTGGGCCAGCCACTACGAGCAGTACGTC.

The V gene is TRBV29-1, the J gene TRBJ1-1; 7 positions agree with TRBD1. The length of the CDR3 is 13 residues. Germline V lookup: CDR1 SQVTM, CDR2 ANQGSEA. V shed 2 bases, J shed 5 bases, and the junction held 5 bases outside the gene matches. CDR3 loop: CSVERGQETEAFF. The DNA for the CDR3 is TGCAGCGTTGAAAGGGGGCAAGAAACTGAAGCTTTCTTT.

The chain links TRBV25-1 to TRBJ1-5; D is perhaps TRBD1 (5 bases). V dropped 8 bases and J dropped 2 bases, with 13 bases sitting between them. CDR3 length: 14 amino acids. Germline V gene data show CDR1 as MGHDK and CDR2 as SYGVNS. The CDR3 loop is CASGQNGGNQPQHF. The CDR3 region has the DNA TGTGCCAGCGGACAAAATGGGGGCAATCAGCCCCAGCATTTT.

Worth noting for this clone: An end of the junction differs from the germline gene, which may be a read error. The genes are TRBV7-2 and TRBJ1-3, with 9 positions matching TRBD1. The germline V gene encodes CDR1 SGHTA and CDR2 FQGNSA. The CDR3 extends over 16 amino acids. CDR3 sequence: CASRAPGQGSVNTIYF. Written as DNA, the CDR3 is TGTGCCAGCAGGGCACCGGGACAGGGTTCTGTAAACACCATATATTTT. Supplemented by reference TRBV7-2 and TRBJ1-3, the full variable domain reads GAGVSQSPSNKVTEKGKDVELRCDPISGHTALYWYRQSLGQGLEFLIYFQGNSAPDKSGLPSDRFSAERTGGSVSTLTIQRTQQEDSAVYLCASRAPGQGSVNTIYFGEGSWLTVV.

V is TRBV5-5 and J is TRBJ2-3, with D maybe TRBD1 (5 bases). V was trimmed by 0 bases and J by 6 bases, leaving 8 bases between them. Germline CDR1 and CDR2: SGHKS and YYEKEE (reference sequence). The CDR3 is 13 amino acids. CDR3 loop: CASSLAGMDTQYF. Written as DNA, the CDR3 is TGTGCCAGCAGCTTGGCAGGGATGGATACGCAGTATTTT.

The rearrangement uses TRBV4-3 and TRBJ1-2; 7 bases agree with TRBD1. This CDR3 comprises 15 residues. Germline assignment: CDR1 LGHNA and CDR2 YSLEER. Trimming cost V 1 base and J 2 bases; bases outside gene matches: 4. In nucleotides, the CDR3 is TGCGCCAGCAGCCAAGTTGCAGGGGGAAACTATGGCTACACCTTC. As protein: CASSQVAGGNYGYTF.

The chain has TRBV6-1 and TRBJ2-2; the match to TRBD1 covers 11 bases. CDR3 length equals 16 residues. The trim removed 4 bases at V and 3 bases at J, leaving 4 bases unmatched. CDR1 and CDR2 from the germline V gene are MNHNS and SASEGT. This CDR3 reads CASSAGTGGYTGELFF. In DNA, the CDR3 is TGTGCCAGCAGTGCCGGGACAGGGGGATACACCGGGGAGCTGTTTTTT.

The chain links TRBV4-3 to TRBJ2-2, with 9 bases that match TRBD2. From germline, CDR1 is LGHNA and CDR2 YSLEER. V was pared by 5 bases and J by 5 bases, with 15 bases of the junction left unmatched. The CDR3 extends over 18 amino acids. The CDR3 spells CASSALAGGLDNTGELFF. CDR3 bases: TGCGCCAGCAGCGCCCTCGCGGGGGGGCTCGATAATACCGGGGAGCTGTTTTTT.

This chain links TRBV2 with TRBJ1-4, with 8 bases fitting TRBD1. The CDR3 is made up of 14 amino acids. The J segment lost 4 bases and the V segment lost 7 bases, leaving 5 bases of the junction unmatched. Germline CDR1 SNHLY, CDR2 FYNNEI. The CDR3 sequence is CASTPGQVNEKLFF. DNA of the CDR3: TGTGCCAGCACCCCGGGACAGGTTAATGAAAAACTGTTTTTT.

The J gene is TRBJ2-1, the V gene TRBV3-1 (or the pseudogene TRBV3-2); D may correspond to TRBD1 or TRBD2 (5 bases each). The length of the CDR3 is 14 residues. V lost 1 base and J lost 9, with 13 bases in between. Germline V gene data show CDR1 as LGHDT and CDR2 as YNNKEL (reference sequence). The CDR3 region is CASSQGQRGGEQFF. The CDR3 DNA reads as TGTGCCAGCAGCCAAGGTCAGAGGGGCGGTGAGCAGTTCTTC.

J is TRBJ2-3 and V is TRBV4-3; D unclear. Trimming left V 1 base short and J 5 bases short, with 13 bases between. There are 15 residues in the CDR3. CDR1 is LGHNA and CDR2 is YSLEER in the germline V gene. The CDR3 region has the DNA TGCGCCAGCAGCCAAGGTTATGTGGGGAAAGATACGCAGTATTTT. Protein product: CASSQGYVGKDTQYF.

In this sample, this clone turned up once. V gene TRBV7-9 combines with J gene TRBJ2-3, with 10 bases matching TRBD1. The CDR3 has 15 residues. The ends lost 2 bases at V and 5 bases at J; junction bases unmatched: 4. Per germline, CDR1 SEHNR and CDR2 FQNEAQ (reference sequence). The CDR3 loop reads CASSLRQGAGDTQYF. CDR3 coding DNA: TGTGCCAGCAGCTTACGACAGGGGGCGGGAGATACGCAGTATTTT.

This chain joins TRBV24-1 and TRBJ1-5; TRBD1 matches at 7 bases. Germline loops: CDR1 KGHDR, CDR2 SFDVKD. Trimming removed 7 bases from V and 4 bases from J; junction bases left unmatched: 9. CDR3 size: 15 residues. CDR3 sequence: CATSATGEGNQPQHF. The CDR3 DNA follows: TGTGCCACCAGCGCTACAGGGGAGGGAAATCAGCCCCAGCATTTT.

The rearrangement joins TRBV3-1 (or the pseudogene TRBV3-2) to TRBJ2-7; TRBD1 matches at 9 bases. This CDR3 region has 15 residues. CDR1 LGHDT and CDR2 YNNKEL come from the germline V gene (reference sequence). V gave up 4 bases and J gave up 4 bases; unmatched junction bases: 8. The CDR3 reads CASSPGTGRFYEQYF. The DNA of the CDR3 is TGTGCCAGCAGCCCCGGGACAGGGAGATTTTACGAGCAGTACTTC.

This chain joins TRBV7-3 and TRBJ2-1; D remains ambiguous. CDR1 and CDR2 (germline): SGHTA, FQGTGA. The V end was cut by 2 bases, the J end by 0 bases, with 8 bases between. The CDR3 is 15 residues long. The CDR3 loop reads CASSLVVSSYNEQFF. In nucleotides, the CDR3 is TGTGCCAGCAGCTTAGTCGTGAGCTCCTACAATGAGCAGTTCTTC.

This clone was seen more than once but under ten times. The chain joins TRBV18 to TRBJ2-7, with TRBD1 matching over 11 bases. After removal of 3 bases from V and 4 bases from J, the junction contained 5 bases not matched to a gene. Per the germline V gene, CDR1 is KGHSH and CDR2 is LQKENI. The CDR3 runs 15 residues. The CDR3 loop is CASSPGQGAAYEQYV. The CDR3 DNA follows: TGTGCCAGCTCACCTGGACAGGGGGCCGCTTACGAGCAGTACGTC.

CDR3 in DNA: TGTGCCAGCAGCCCGGGACAGGGCGCTACTGAAGCTTTCTTT. This encodes CASSPGQGATEAFF. The chain couples TRBV7-9 to TRBJ1-1; 9 bases agree with TRBD1. The CDR3 spans 14 residues. Trimming removed 5 bases from V and 5 bases from J; junction bases left unmatched: 6. Germline V gene lookup returns CDR1 SEHNR and CDR2 FQNEAQ (reference sequence).